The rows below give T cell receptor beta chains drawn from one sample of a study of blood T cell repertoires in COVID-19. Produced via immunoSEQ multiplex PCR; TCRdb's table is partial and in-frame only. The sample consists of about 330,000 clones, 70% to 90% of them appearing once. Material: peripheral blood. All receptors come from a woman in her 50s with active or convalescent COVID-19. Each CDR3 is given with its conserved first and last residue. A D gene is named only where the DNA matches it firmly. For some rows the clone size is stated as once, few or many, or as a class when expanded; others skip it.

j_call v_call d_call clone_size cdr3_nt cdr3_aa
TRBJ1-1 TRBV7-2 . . TGTGCCAGCAGCTTAGCGGTCGGGGGGAACACTGAAGCTTTCTTT CASSLAVGGNTEAFF
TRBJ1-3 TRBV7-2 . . TGTGCCAGCAGCCGTGATCGTGGCCCCATCTCTGGAAACACCATATATTTT CASSRDRGPISGNTIYF
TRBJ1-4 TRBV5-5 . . TGTGCCAGCAGCTGGGAAAGGAACTGGAGGGTGTTTTTT CASSWERNWRVFF
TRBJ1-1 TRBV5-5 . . TGTGCCAGCAGCTTGCGAGTTGAAGCTTTCTTT CASSLRVEAFF
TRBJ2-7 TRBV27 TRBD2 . TGTGCCAGCAGTTTACTAGCGGGAGCGGGCGAGCAGTACTTC CASSLLAGAGEQYF
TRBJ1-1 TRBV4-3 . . TGCGCCAGCAGCCAAGATGGGGCGGGGCGCGCTGAAGCTTTCTTT CASSQDGAGRAEAFF
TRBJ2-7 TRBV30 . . TGTGCCTGGGGTACAGTACCCTACGAGCAGTACTTC CAWGTVPYEQYF
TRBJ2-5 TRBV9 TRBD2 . TGTGCCAGCAGCTCCAGGACAGGGGTAGCGGGGGGGCAAGAGACCCAGTACTTC CASSSRTGVAGGQETQYF
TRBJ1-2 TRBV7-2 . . TGTGCCAGCAGCTCTCCGAATCGGGTAGACTATGGCTACACCTTC CASSSPNRVDYGYTF
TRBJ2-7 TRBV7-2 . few TGTGCCAGTGCCATGGGAGCGGAGCAGTACTTC CASAMGAEQYF
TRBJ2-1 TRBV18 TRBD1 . TGTGCCAGCTCACCTGGACAGGGCTCCTACAATGAGCAGTTCTTC CASSPGQGSYNEQFF
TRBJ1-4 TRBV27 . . TGTGCCAGCAGTTTGGGAGGGCGTTTCGAAAAACTGTTTTTT CASSLGGRFEKLFF
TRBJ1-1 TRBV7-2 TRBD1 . TGTGCCAGCAGCTTAGCGTCCGGACAGGTGAACACTGAAGCTTTCTTT CASSLASGQVNTEAFF
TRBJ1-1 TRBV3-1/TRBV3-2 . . TGTGCCAGCAGCCGTCTAAACACTGAAGCTTTCTTT CASSRLNTEAFF
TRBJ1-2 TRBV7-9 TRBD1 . TGTGCCAGCAGCTTAGAAGGACAGGGGCTCTATGGCTACACCTTC CASSLEGQGLYGYTF
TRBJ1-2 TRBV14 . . TGTGCCAGCAGCCAAGATATCGGCTATGGCTACACCTTC CASSQDIGYGYTF
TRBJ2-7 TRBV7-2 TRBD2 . TGTGCCAGCAGCTTAGCCCCCCTCAGCGGGAGGCCCGAATCCTACGAGCAGTACTTC CASSLAPLSGRPESYEQYF
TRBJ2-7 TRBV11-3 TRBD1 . TGTGCCAGCAGCCCCGGGACAGGGTACTACGAGCAGTACTTC CASSPGTGYYEQYF
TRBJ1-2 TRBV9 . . TGTGCCAGCAGCGTAGGATCATTGGCCTATGGCTACACCTTC CASSVGSLAYGYTF
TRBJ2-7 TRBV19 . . TGTGCCAGTAGTAGGTCGGGACTCCCGTACGAGCAGTACTTC CASSRSGLPYEQYF
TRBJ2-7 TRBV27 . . TGTGCCAGCAGGGGGGCATCCTACGAGCAGTACTTC CASRGASYEQYF
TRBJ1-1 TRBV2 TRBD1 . TGTGCCATCTCTCCAGGGGGACACACTGAAGCTTTCTTT CAISPGGHTEAFF
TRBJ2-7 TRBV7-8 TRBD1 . TGTGCCAGCGCCTTGGGGACAGGGGGCAACTCATACTTC CASALGTGGNSYF
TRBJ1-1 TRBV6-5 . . TGTGCCAGCAGCCATCAGGGTGAAGCTTTCTTT CASSHQGEAFF
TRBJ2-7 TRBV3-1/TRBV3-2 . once TGTGCCAGCAGCCAAGAAAAGGGCAGGGGATTATACGAGCAGTACTTC CASSQEKGRGLYEQYF
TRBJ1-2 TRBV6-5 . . TGTGCCAGCAGTCCGTCACAGTATAACTATGGCTACACCTTC CASSPSQYNYGYTF
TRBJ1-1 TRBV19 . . TGTGCCAGTAACCCTGGAGAGGTGAACACTGAAGCTTTCTTT CASNPGEVNTEAFF
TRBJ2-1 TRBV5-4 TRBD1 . TGTGCCAGCAGCGGCGACAGGGGATCCTACAATGAGCAGTTCTTC CASSGDRGSYNEQFF
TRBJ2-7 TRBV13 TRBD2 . TGTGCCAGCAGCCTTGGGACTAGCGGACCTAACTTC CASSLGTSGPNF
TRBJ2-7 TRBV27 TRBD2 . TGTGCCAGCAGCCTAAATCTAGCGGGGGGACCACCTTACGAGCAGTACTTC CASSLNLAGGPPYEQYF
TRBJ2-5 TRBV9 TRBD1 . TGTGCCAGCAGCGCTTCCGGGACAGGGGGCGAGACCCAGTACTTC CASSASGTGGETQYF
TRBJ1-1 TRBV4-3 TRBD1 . TGCGCCAGCAGCCAAGTGGGAGCCAGGGGGTATACTGAAGCTTTCTTT CASSQVGARGYTEAFF
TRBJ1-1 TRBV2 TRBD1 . TGTGCCAGCAGTCGCTCCCGGACAGGGGGAACTGAAGCTTTCTTT CASSRSRTGGTEAFF
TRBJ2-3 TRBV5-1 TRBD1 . TGCGCCAGCACTCGAAACTTAGCGGGGACAGGGGTAGCAGATACGCAGTATTTT CASTRNLAGTGVADTQYF
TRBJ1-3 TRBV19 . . TGTGCCAGTAGTCAAGAACAGGGTCCGCATTATTTT CASSQEQGPHYF
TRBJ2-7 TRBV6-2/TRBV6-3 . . TGTGCCAGCAGTTACTGGGCGACCAACTACGAGCAGTACTTC CASSYWATNYEQYF
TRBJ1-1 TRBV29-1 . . TGCAGCGTTCTTAGCAGGGGGAACACTGAAGCTTTCTTT CSVLSRGNTEAFF